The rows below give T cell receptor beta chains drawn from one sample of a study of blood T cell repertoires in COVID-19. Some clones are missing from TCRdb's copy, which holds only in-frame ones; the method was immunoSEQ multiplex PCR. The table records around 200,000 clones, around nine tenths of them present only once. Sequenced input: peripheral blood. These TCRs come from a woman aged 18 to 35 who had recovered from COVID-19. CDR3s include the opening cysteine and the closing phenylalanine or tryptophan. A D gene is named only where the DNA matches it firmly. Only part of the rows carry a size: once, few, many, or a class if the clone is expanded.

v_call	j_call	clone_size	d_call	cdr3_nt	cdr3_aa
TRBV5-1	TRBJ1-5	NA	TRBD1	TGCGCCAGCAGCTTACTCCGGGACAGGGCTATTAGCAATCAGCCCCAGCATTTT	CASSLLRDRAISNQPQHF
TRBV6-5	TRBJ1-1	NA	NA	TGTGCCAGCAGCCTGGGACAACTGAACACTGAAGCTTTCTTT	CASSLGQLNTEAFF
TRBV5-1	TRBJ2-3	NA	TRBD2	TGCGCCAGCAGCTTGGATCGCGGGAGTCGGGATACGCAGTATTTT	CASSLDRGSRDTQYF
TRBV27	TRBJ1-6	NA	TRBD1	TGTGCCAGCAGTTTATCGGGACAGGGTGTCTATAATTCACCCCTCCACTTT	CASSLSGQGVYNSPLHF
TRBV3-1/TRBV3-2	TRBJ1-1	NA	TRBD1	TGTGCCAGCAGCCTTCGGGACAGTGAAGCTTTCTTT	CASSLRDSEAFF
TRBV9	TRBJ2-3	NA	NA	TGTGCCAGCAGCGTATTTGGCGGGGTGGCAGATACGCAGTATTTT	CASSVFGGVADTQYF
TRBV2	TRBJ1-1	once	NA	TGTGCCAGCAGTCCCCTGGACAGCAACACTGAAGCTTTCTTT	CASSPLDSNTEAFF
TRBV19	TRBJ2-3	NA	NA	TGTGCCAGTAGTATTGGCCCAGGGGAGAACACAGATACGCAGTATTTT	CASSIGPGENTDTQYF
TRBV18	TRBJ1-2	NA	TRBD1	TGTGCCAGCTCACCAGACAGGGATGCCTATGGCTACACCTTC	CASSPDRDAYGYTF
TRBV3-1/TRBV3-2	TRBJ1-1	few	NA	TGTGCCAGCAGCCAAGAACTTGGACTTGAAGCTTTCTTT	CASSQELGLEAFF
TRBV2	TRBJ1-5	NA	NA	TGTGCCAGCAGGGCGGCCACTCCCGGAGGCAATCAGCCCCAGCATTTT	CASRAATPGGNQPQHF
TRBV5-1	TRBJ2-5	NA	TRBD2	TGCGCCAGCAGCTTGCTAGCGGGGGGGGGTCGAGAGACCCAGTACTTC	CASSLLAGGGRETQYF
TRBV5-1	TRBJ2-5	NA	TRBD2	TGCGCCAGCAGCTCCCCTAGCGGGAGGGAAGAGACCCAGTACTTC	CASSSPSGREETQYF
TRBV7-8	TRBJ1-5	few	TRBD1	TGTGCCAGCAGCTGGGGACAGGGCAATCAGCCCCAGCATTTT	CASSWGQGNQPQHF
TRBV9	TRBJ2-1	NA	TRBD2	TGTGCCAGCAGCACCCGACTAGCGGGAGTCGATGAGCAGTTCTTC	CASSTRLAGVDEQFF
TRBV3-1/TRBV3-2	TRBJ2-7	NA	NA	TGTGCCAGCAGCCAAGGGGCCAGGGGAGCCCTCTTC	CASSQGARGALF
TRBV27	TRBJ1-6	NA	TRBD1	TGTGCCAGCAGTTTTAGAGGGGGCCACCTCGCTAATAATAATTCACCCCTCCACTTT	CASSFRGGHLANNNSPLHF
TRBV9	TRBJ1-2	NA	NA	TGTGCCAGCAGCGTAGATAAGGGGAACAGGGACTATGGCTACACCTTC	CASSVDKGNRDYGYTF
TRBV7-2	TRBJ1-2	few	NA	TGTGCCAGCAGCCGACAGGCCTATGGCTACACCTTC	CASSRQAYGYTF
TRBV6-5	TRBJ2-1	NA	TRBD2	TGTGCCAGCAGAATCGGACTAGCTTTCTATGAGCAGTTCTTC	CASRIGLAFYEQFF
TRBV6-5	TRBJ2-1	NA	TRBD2	TGTGCCAGCAGAAACTGGACTAGCGTTCACAATGAGCAGTTCTTC	CASRNWTSVHNEQFF
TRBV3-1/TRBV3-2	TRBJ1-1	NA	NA	TGTGCCAGCACCCCCAGAAGTTTGAACACTGAAGCTTTCTTT	CASTPRSLNTEAFF
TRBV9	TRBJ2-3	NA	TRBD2	TGTGCCAGCAGCGTGTCAGGACTAGCGGGAGTAGATACGCAGTATTTT	CASSVSGLAGVDTQYF
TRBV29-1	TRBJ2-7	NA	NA	TGCAGCGTTGAATGGCCAGGGGGGACCTACGAGCAGTACTTC	CSVEWPGGTYEQYF
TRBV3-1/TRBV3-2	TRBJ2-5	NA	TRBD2	TGTGCCAGCAGTTCCGGACTAGCTTTAGAGACCCAGTACTTC	CASSSGLALETQYF
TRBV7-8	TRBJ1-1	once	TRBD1	TGTGCCAGCCATCCGGACAGGGGTTACACTGAAGCTTTCTTT	CASHPDRGYTEAFF
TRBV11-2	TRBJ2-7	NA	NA	TGTGCCAGCAGCACCGACAGAGGCTCCTACGAGCAGTACTTC	CASSTDRGSYEQYF
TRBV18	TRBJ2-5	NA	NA	TGTGCCAGCTCACCCACGACAGCGACAGTACCAGAGACCCAGTACTTC	CASSPTTATVPETQYF
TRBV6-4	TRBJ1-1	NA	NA	TGTGCCAGCAGAGATACTGACAGGAACACTGAAGCTTTCTTT	CASRDTDRNTEAFF
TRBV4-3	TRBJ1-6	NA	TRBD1	TGCGCCAGCAGCCCGGATACAACCGGGACAGGGAGTAATTCACCCCTCCACTTT	CASSPDTTGTGSNSPLHF
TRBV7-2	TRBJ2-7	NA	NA	TGTGCCAGCAGCTTAGGAGCAGGAAAAGGCGAGCAGTACTTC	CASSLGAGKGEQYF
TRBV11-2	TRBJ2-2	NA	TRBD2	TGTGCCAGCAGCTTCCGACTAGCGGGGGCCTTAGCCGGGGAGCTGTTTTTT	CASSFRLAGALAGELFF
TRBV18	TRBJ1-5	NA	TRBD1	TGTGCCAGCTCAGCCACCAGTCTTTGGACAGGGGAGAATACTAGCAATCAGCCCCAGCATTTT	CASSATSLWTGENTSNQPQHF
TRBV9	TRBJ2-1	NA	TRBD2	TGTGCCAGCAGCGTAGAACTAGCGGGGGTAAGCTCCTACAATGAGCAGTTCTTC	CASSVELAGVSSYNEQFF
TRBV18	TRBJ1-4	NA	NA	TGTGCCAGCTCACCATTGGCAGGTCTCCAAGAAAAACTGTTTTTT	CASSPLAGLQEKLFF
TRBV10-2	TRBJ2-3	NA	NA	TGCGCCAGCAAAGACGAGGCAGATACGCAGTATTTT	CASKDEADTQYF
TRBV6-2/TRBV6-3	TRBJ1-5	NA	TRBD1	TGTGCCAGCAGTTGGACAGGGTTTCAGCCCCAGCATTTT	CASSWTGFQPQHF
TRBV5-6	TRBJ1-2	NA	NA	TGTGCCAGCAGCTTGGAGGATAGACTTGATGGCTACACCTTC	CASSLEDRLDGYTF
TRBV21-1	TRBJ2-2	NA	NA	TGTGCCAGCATTAGACAGGGGGAGAACACCGGGGAGCTGTTTTTT	CASIRQGENTGELFF
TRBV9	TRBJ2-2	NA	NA	TGTGCCAGCAGCGTAGGTACGGCGAACACCGGGGAGCTGTTTTTT	CASSVGTANTGELFF
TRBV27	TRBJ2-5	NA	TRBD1	TGTGCCAGCAGTTACTATCGGGACAGACAAGAGACCCAGTACTTC	CASSYYRDRQETQYF
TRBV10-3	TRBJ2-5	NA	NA	TGTGCCATCAGTGCGGCGAGGGGGCGGGGGGCCCAAGAGACCCAGTACTTC	CAISAARGRGAQETQYF
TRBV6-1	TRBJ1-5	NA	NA	TGTGCCAGCAGCCAAAGGGGGAGCAATCAGCCCCAGCATTTT	CASSQRGSNQPQHF
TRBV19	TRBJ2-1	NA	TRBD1	TGTGCCAGTAAAGGGACAGGGGGGGACTACAATGAGCAGTTCTTC	CASKGTGGDYNEQFF
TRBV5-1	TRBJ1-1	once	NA	TGCGCCAGCAGCTTGTTGAAGGGGCTGGGCACTGAAGCTTTCTTT	CASSLLKGLGTEAFF
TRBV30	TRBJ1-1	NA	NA	TGTGCCCGGGAGTATCTCACTGAAGCTTTCTTT	CAREYLTEAFF
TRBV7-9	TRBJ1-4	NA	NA	TGTGCCAGCAGCTTCCATCAGGGTGTAAGTGAAAAACTGTTTTTT	CASSFHQGVSEKLFF
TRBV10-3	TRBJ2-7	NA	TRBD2	TGTGCCATCAGGGAACCCCGTCGGGAGGTCTACGAGCAGTACTTC	CAIREPRREVYEQYF
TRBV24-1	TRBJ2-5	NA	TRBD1	TGTGCCACCAGTGATCCAGGGACAGGGGGGGAGACCCAGTACTTC	CATSDPGTGGETQYF
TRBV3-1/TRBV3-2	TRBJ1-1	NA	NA	TGTGCCAGCAGCCGGAAGGGGCAGGTCACTGAAGCTTTCTTT	CASSRKGQVTEAFF
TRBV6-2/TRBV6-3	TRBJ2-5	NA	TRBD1	TGTGCCAGCAGCCCAGGGACAGGGGGAGCGGAGACCCAGTACTTC	CASSPGTGGAETQYF
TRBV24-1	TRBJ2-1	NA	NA	TGTGCCACCAGTGACTCTAACTCCTACAATGAGCAGTTCTTC	CATSDSNSYNEQFF
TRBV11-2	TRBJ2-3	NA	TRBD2	TGTGCCAGCAGCCCGAGGACTAGCGGGAGTAGAGATACGCAGTATTTT	CASSPRTSGSRDTQYF
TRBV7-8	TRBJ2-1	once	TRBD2	TGTGCCAGCAGCCTCAAGGGACTAGCGGGAGATTTTAAGCAGTTCTTC	CASSLKGLAGDFKQFF